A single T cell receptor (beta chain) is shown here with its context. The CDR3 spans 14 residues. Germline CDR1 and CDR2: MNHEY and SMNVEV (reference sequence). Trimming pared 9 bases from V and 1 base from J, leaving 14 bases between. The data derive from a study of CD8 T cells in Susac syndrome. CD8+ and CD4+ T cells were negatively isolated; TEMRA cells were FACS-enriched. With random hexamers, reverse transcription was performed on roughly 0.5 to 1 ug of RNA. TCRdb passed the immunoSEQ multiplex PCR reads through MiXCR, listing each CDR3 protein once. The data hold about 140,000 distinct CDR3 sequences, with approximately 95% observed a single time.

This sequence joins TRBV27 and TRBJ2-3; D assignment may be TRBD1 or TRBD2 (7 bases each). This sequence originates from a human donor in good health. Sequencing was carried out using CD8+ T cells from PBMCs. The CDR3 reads CASGSGTGTDTQYF. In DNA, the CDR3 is TGTGCCAGTGGGAGCGGGACAGGCACAGATACGCAGTATTTT.